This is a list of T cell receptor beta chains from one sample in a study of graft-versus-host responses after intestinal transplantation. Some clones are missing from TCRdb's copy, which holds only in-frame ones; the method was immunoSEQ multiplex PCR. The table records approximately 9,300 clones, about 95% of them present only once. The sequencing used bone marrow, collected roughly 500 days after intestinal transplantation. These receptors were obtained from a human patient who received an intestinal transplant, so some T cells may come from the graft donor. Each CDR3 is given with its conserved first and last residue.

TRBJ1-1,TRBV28,CASSFQATLNTEAFF
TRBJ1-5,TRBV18,CASSPQEVKSNQPQHF
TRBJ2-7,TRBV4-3,CASSQDHLKGGLSYEQYF
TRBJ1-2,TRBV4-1,CASSQGAGGWNPYGYTF
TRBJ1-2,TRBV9,CASSLPRQGVNYGYTF
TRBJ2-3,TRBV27,CASSTQQATQYF
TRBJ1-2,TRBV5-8,CASSLGLDLGGYTF
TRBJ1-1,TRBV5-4,CASSRTGAIMNTEAFF
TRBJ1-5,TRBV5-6,CASSLERNQPQHF
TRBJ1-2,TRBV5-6,CASSPDSDPDPYYGYTF
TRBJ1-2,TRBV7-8,CASKGSFYGYTF
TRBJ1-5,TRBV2,CASSKNRGQQPQHF
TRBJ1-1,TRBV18,CASSLLTAMNTEAFF
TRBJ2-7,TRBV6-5,CASSYSRQPPSYEQYF
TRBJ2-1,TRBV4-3,CASSQYLGTRYEQFF
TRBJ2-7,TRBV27,CASSVSSGVTSYEQYF
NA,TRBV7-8,CASSSGTHPRYEQYF
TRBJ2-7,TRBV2,CASSIGRSYEQYF
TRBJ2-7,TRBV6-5,CASMAGIRSYEQYF
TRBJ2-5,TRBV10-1,CASSETGSETQYF
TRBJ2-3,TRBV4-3,CASSQGAWGTDTQYF
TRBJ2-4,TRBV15,CATSRGPGAGGPYIQYF
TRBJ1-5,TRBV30,CAWSESGSYFNQPQHF
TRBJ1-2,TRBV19,CASTTLSGARGYTF
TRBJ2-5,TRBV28,CASSSVFLVGDGGETQYF
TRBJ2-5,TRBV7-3,CASSPGGVLAEETQYF
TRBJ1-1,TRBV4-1,CASSPGTGGMNTEAFF
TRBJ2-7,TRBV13,CASSLEGARSFYEQYF
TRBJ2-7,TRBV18,CASSPLGQGYEQYF
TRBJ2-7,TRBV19,CASSISRDSHFSYEQYF
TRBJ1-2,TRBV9,CASSVGGTPANYGYTF
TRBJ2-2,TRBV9,CASSVVPSRGGELFF
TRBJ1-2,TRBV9,CASSVAGSGYTF
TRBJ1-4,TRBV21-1,CASSQGLDRGPPTNEKLFF
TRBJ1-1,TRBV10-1,CASSDSRALNAEAFF
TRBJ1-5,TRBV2,CASSERAGPNQPQHF
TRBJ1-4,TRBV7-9,CASSLETEHEKLFF
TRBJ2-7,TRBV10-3,CAISESKPEVHSLYF
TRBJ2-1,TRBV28,CASRNTPSEQFF
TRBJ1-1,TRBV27,CASSINQGASTEAFF
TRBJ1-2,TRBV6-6,CASSSTTNYGYTF
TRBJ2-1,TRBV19,CASSSPSDFSSYNEQFF
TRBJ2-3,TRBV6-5,CASSYLVGDTQYF
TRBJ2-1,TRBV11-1,CASSGTSWNYNEQFF
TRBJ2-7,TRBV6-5,CASRLAPTYEQYF
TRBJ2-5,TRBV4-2,CASSQESSDSQETQYF
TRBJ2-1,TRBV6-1,CASRILAGLVNEQFF
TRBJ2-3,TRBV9,CASSVGIAFSTDTQYF
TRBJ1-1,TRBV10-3,CAISGVGGLATEAFF
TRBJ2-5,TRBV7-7,CASSLGQQETQYF
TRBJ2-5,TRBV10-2,CASGAGARRETQYF
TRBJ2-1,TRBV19,CASSVYNEQFF
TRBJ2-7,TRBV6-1,CASTPGLAASYEQYF